These 13 T cell receptor beta chains originate from one sample sequenced in a study of blood T cell repertoires in COVID-19. Sequencing used immunoSEQ multiplex PCR; TCRdb keeps in-frame clones, though not all of them. Of about 91,000 clones in the sample, around 80% were seen once. Sample: peripheral blood. The receptors here all came from a man aged 45-65 years with active or convalescent COVID-19.

The chain couples TRBV25-1 to TRBJ2-3, with 9 bases that match TRBD1. Germline assignment: CDR1 MGHDK and CDR2 SYGVNS. V trimming: 6 bases; J trimming: 5 bases; junction bases outside the gene matches: 6. The CDR3 is 14 residues long. The CDR3, as DNA: TGTGCCAGCAGGGGAACAGGGGGCGAAGATACGCAGTATTTT. Its protein product is CASRGTGGEDTQYF.

V and J are TRBV5-1 and TRBJ1-2; 8 bases match TRBD1. Germline CDR1 and CDR2: SGHRS and YFSETQ. After removal of 2 bases from V and 3 bases from J, the junction contained 3 bases not matched to a gene. The CDR3 length is 14 residues. CDR3 loop: CASSLQTGDYGYTF. The CDR3 DNA sequence: TGCGCCAGCAGCTTACAGACAGGGGACTATGGCTACACCTTC. Full variable domain (missing parts from reference TRBV5-1 and TRBJ1-2): KAGVTQTPRYLIKTRGQQVTLSCSPISGHRSVSWYQQTPGQGLQFLFEYFSETQRNKGNFPGRFSGRQFSNSRSEMNVSTLELGDSALYLCASSLQTGDYGYTFGSGTRLTVV.

The rearrangement joins TRBV19 to TRBJ1-5; TRBD1 might be the D (5 bases). This CDR3 has 14 amino acids. V lost 1 base, J lost 3 bases, and 7 bases lay in between. The V gene's germline CDR1 is LNHDA and CDR2 SQIVND (reference sequence). CDR3 coding DNA: TGTGCCAGTAGTATAGGGGGGGACAATCAGCCCCAGCATTTT. This sequence encodes CASSIGGDNQPQHF.

The genes are TRBV25-1 and TRBJ2-7; the match to TRBD1 covers 10 bases. Per the germline V gene, CDR1 is MGHDK and CDR2 is SYGVNS. The length of the CDR3 is 13 residues. V trimming: 6 bases; J trimming: 6 bases; junction bases outside the gene matches: 5. DNA for the CDR3: TGTGCCAGCAGACAGGGGACAGGGGTCGAGCAGTACTTC. Its translation is CASRQGTGVEQYF.

The chain links TRBV4-1 to TRBJ2-7, with a tentative D call TRBD1 (6 bases). V was cut by 6 bases and J by 4 bases, with 13 bases left in between. Per germline, CDR1 MGHRA and CDR2 YSYEKL. The CDR3 sequence is 13 residues long. The CDR3 DNA is TGCGCCAGCAGGGGCAGGGGTGGGTACGAGCAGTACTTC. Translating gives CASRGRGGYEQYF.

The rearrangement links TRBV7-9 to TRBJ2-4, with 8 positions matching TRBD1. The CDR3 covers 15 residues. The trim removed 3 bases at V and 3 bases at J, leaving 4 bases unmatched. Germline V gene data show CDR1 as SEHNR and CDR2 as FQNEAQ (reference sequence). For the CDR3, the DNA is TGTGCCAGCAGCTTCGGAACAGGGGGCAAAAACATTCAGTACTTC. It encodes CASSFGTGGKNIQYF.

The chain employs TRBV19 and TRBJ2-3, with 7 bases fitting TRBD1. This CDR3 region has 16 residues. Germline V gene sequence: CDR1 LNHDA, CDR2 SQIVND (reference sequence). Trimming cost V 0 bases and J 1 base; bases outside gene matches: 4. DNA for the CDR3: TGTGCCAGTAGTATAGATCGACAGGGCGGCACAGATACGCAGTATTTT. Residues: CASSIDRQGGTDTQYF.

The count of this clone is one. The genes are TRBV5-1 and TRBJ2-7; D is undetermined. The germline CDR1 and CDR2 sequences are SGHRS and YFSETQ. The germline V and J ends were trimmed by 0 bases and 4 bases, with 8 bases remaining between them. The CDR3 has 13 residues. CDR3 region: CASSLGELYEQYF. The CDR3, as DNA: TGCGCCAGCAGCTTGGGCGAGTTATACGAGCAGTACTTC.

This chain connects TRBV18 to TRBJ1-5; the match to TRBD1 covers 12 bases. CDR1 KGHSH and CDR2 LQKENI come from the germline V gene. The CDR3 is 18 amino acids. V dropped 3 bases and J dropped 2; count of bases not matched to a gene: 8. CDR3 in DNA: TGTGCCAGCTCACCGGGGACAGGGGGCCGCGGAGGCAATCAGCCCCAGCATTTT. Translating it yields CASSPGTGGRGGNQPQHF. Full variable domain (missing parts from reference TRBV18 and TRBJ1-5): NAGVMQNPRHLVRRRGQEARLRCSPMKGHSHVYWYRQLPEEGLKFMVYLQKENIIDESGMPKERFSAEFPKEGPSILRIQQVVRGDSAAYFCASSPGTGGRGGNQPQHFGDGTRLSIL.

The V call is TRBV4-3, the J call TRBJ2-1; D might be TRBD1 (5 bases). V lost 3 bases, J lost 9 bases, and 12 bases lay in between. CDR1 is LGHNA, CDR2 YSLEER, per germline. The CDR3 length is 13 residues. The CDR3 protein is CASSHENGAEQFF. In DNA, the CDR3 is TGCGCCAGCAGCCACGAGAATGGGGCTGAGCAGTTCTTC.

The CDR3 loop reads CASSQDAQVSPGELFF. The DNA of the CDR3 is TGCGCCAGCAGCCAAGATGCACAAGTTTCCCCCGGGGAGCTGTTTTTT. The V gene is TRBV4-3, the J gene TRBJ2-2; no clear D. CDR1 is LGHNA and CDR2 is YSLEER in the germline V gene. The CDR3 runs 16 residues. Trimming left V 0 bases short and J 6 bases short, with 14 bases between.

In nucleotides, the CDR3 is TGTGCCAGCACCCCTTGGCAGGGGGACGTAGATACGCAGTATTTT. Its protein product is CASTPWQGDVDTQYF. The V and J genes are TRBV6-5 and TRBJ2-3; 7 positions agree with TRBD1. With V trimmed by 7 bases and J by 5 bases, 12 bases remained unmatched. The germline V gene encodes CDR1 MNHEY and CDR2 SVGAGI. This CDR3 has 15 residues.

V gene TRBV3-1 (or the pseudogene TRBV3-2) combines with J gene TRBJ1-6; maybe TRBD1 (5 bases). The CDR3 loop spans 15 amino acids. Germline assignment: CDR1 LGHDT and CDR2 YNNKEL (reference sequence). V was pared by 1 base and J by 7 bases, with 11 bases between. The CDR3 here is CASSQGGNINSPLHF. In nucleotides, the CDR3 is TGTGCCAGCAGCCAAGGGGGCAATATCAATTCACCCCTCCACTTT.